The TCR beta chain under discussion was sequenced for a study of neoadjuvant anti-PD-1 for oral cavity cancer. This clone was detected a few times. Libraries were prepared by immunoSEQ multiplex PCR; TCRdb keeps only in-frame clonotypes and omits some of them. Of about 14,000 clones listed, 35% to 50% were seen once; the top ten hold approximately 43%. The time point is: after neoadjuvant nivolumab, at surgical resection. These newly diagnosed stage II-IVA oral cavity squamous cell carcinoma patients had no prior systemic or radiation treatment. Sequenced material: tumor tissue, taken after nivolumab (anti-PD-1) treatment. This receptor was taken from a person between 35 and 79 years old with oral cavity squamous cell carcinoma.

The CDR3 sequence is CASSLGPGQTQETQYF. The DNA for the CDR3 is TGCGCCAGCAGCTTGGGACCGGGACAGACCCAAGAGACCCAGTACTTC. The V gene is TRBV5-1, the J gene TRBJ2-5, with 7 bases aligning to TRBD1. Looked up from germline, CDR1 is SGHRS and CDR2 is YFSETQ. This CDR3 has 16 amino acids. V was pared by 0 bases and J by 1 base, with 6 bases of the junction left unmatched.